This T cell receptor beta chain is drawn from a study of low-dose radiotherapy and immunotherapy resistance in tumors (dated by TCRdb to about 2022). Concerning the study at large: In Cohort 1, 0.5 Gy per fraction was delivered every 2 weeks, and a total PTV dose of 6.5 Gy was prescribed. Patients took aspirin 300 mg orally once daily for four cycles, starting on cycle 1 day 1. Patients in Cohort 2 were given 1 Gy per fraction every two weeks, for a total of 13 Gy across 26 weeks. Randomization of trial participants into treatment groups was not performed. Eight patients were included in the translational analysis, namely three from the first dose cohort plus the first five from the second dose cohort. Cyclophosphamide 200 mg/m2 was administered intravenously every two weeks, one day before each radiation and immunotherapy administration. Patients were given nivolumab as a 240 mg flat dose every two weeks and ipilimumab at 1 mg/kg every six weeks, with both drugs delivered intravenously.

Details on this clonotype: Its antigen target is currently unknown. One end of the junction fails to match germline, which may point to a read error.

The donors came from RACIN, which was a single-arm phase I dose-escalation trial that paired nivolumab and ipilimumab with aspirin, low-dose cyclophosphamide and low-dose radiotherapy. Patients were eligible if they had advanced solid tumors that were TIL-negative. First-strand cDNA was synthesized using Superscript III and a set of TRAV- and TRBV-specific primers, so that both TCRalpha and TCRbeta chains were covered. TCRs were amplified for 20 to 25 PCR cycles with Phusion, using a constant-region primer paired with the adapter attached to the V primers. Amplification of the isolated mRNA was done with the MessageAmp II aRNA Amplification Kit, which involved an approximately 16-hour in vitro transcription at 37 degrees C. mRNA for TCR sequencing was isolated with the Dynabeads mRNA DIRECT Purification Kit. Indexed Illumina adapters were added in a second approximately 26-cycle Phusion PCR, and the resulting products were purified with AMPure XP beads. In the source study's methods: Custom Perl scripts pooled TCR sequences encoding the same protein, removed out-of-frame sequences and computed each clonotype's abundance. TCR sequences supported by only a single read were excluded from analysis. The metrics used to describe the repertoires included Shannon entropy, Gini index, clonality, richness, and the frequency of TCRs shared between repertoires. TCRdb trimmed public reads at Q25 via fastp, called clones via MiXCR and kept in-frame beta chains. Under each unique CDR3 protein, matching rows form one entry showing the most common genes and DNA. Here the V and J calls rest on TCRdb's processing, not on the authors' analysis. Counted in this sample were about 12,000 distinct CDR3 sequences; around four fifths of them appeared once. Jointly, the top ten make up roughly 3.6% of the sample.

The CDR3 measures 17 amino acids from cysteine to phenylalanine. The kept DNA is CDR3 alone, 51 bases in frame from the first base. This receptor chain uses TRBV5-3 and TRBJ1-6, with the D gene too uncertain to name. TRBV5-3 belongs to the ORF category, with a function that is uncertain. The origin of this receptor is a human donor with advanced metastatic prostate, ovarian, gallbladder or colorectal cancer (not recorded which). This table probably holds off-target reads from a library built for another chain. CDR3 protein: CASSLVTKSSYNSPLHF. The DNA sequence reads TGTGCCAGCAGCTTGGTCACTAAGAGCTCCTATAATTCACCCCTCCACTTT.